This is a list of T cell receptor beta chains from one sample in a study of blood T cell repertoires in COVID-19. Here immunoSEQ multiplex PCR was the method, and the copy in TCRdb shows in-frame clones only, minus some. The profile covers 15,000 to 20,000 clones, with 81% appearing a single time and over 7.5% taken by the ten largest. The sample consisted of peripheral blood. The source of these receptors is a man aged 55 to 70 with acute or convalescent COVID-19. CDR3s include the opening cysteine and the closing phenylalanine or tryptophan. A D gene is named only where the DNA matches it firmly. Clone size is not always given. Where it is, it says once, few, many or a class for expanded clones.

NA	NA	TRBV21-1	TRBJ1-6	TGTGCCAGCAAAACCCCCGACAGCCCGTTCTATAATTCACCCCTCCACTTT	CASKTPDSPFYNSPLHF
NA	TRBD1	TRBV5-6	TRBJ1-5	TGTGCCAGCAGCTTGACGGACAGGGGCAATCAGCCCCAGCATTTT	CASSLTDRGNQPQHF
NA	NA	TRBV24-1	TRBJ1-1	TGTGCCATCTCGCGAGGGGGACGGTCTGAAGCTTTCTTT	CAISRGGRSEAFF
NA	NA	TRBV19	TRBJ1-2	TGTGCCAGTCATCAGGGGTATGGCTACACCTTC	CASHQGYGYTF
NA	NA	TRBV6-6	TRBJ1-1	TGTGCCAGCAGTTACTCAGGGGTCACTGAAGCTTTCTTT	CASSYSGVTEAFF
NA	TRBD1	TRBV2	TRBJ1-5	TGTGCCAGCAGTGAAGAGGGGGCCGATCAGCCCCAGCATTTT	CASSEEGADQPQHF
few	TRBD2	TRBV4-1	TRBJ2-4	TGCGCCAGCAGCCAAGGACTAGCGGGGGGAGAGGCCAAAAACATTCAGTACTTC	CASSQGLAGGEAKNIQYF
few	TRBD1	TRBV18	TRBJ2-5	TGTGCCAGCTCACCGGGACAGGGGGCGAAGACCCAGTACTTC	CASSPGQGAKTQYF
NA	NA	TRBV2	TRBJ1-1	TGTGCCAGCAGTGATAGTGAAGCTTTCTTT	CASSDSEAFF
NA	NA	TRBV12-3/TRBV12-4	TRBJ2-3	TGTGCCAGCCGGGGCGGGGGCACAGATACGCAGTATTTT	CASRGGGTDTQYF
NA	NA	TRBV2	TRBJ2-5	TGTGCCAGCAAAATTGGGAGACTCCAAGAGACCCAGTACTTC	CASKIGRLQETQYF
NA	TRBD1	TRBV6-2/TRBV6-3	TRBJ1-2	TGTGCCAGCAGTTCACTGCCGGGACAGGGCGGCTATGGCTACACCTTC	CASSSLPGQGGYGYTF
NA	NA	TRBV9	TRBJ2-2	TGTGCCAGCAGCCCAGAGGGGAGGAAGGGCGGGGAGCTGTTTTTT	CASSPEGRKGGELFF
once	NA	TRBV5-1	TRBJ1-1	TGCGCCAGCAGCTTATCTACGAACACTGAAGCTTTCTTT	CASSLSTNTEAFF
NA	TRBD2	TRBV2	TRBJ2-3	TGTGCCAGCAGTGATAGTAGGGGACGGGGGGGAGATACGCAGTATTTT	CASSDSRGRGGDTQYF
NA	TRBD1	TRBV10-1	TRBJ1-4	TGCGCCAGCAGTGAGCGGTCAGGGGGCGCATCTAATGAAAAACTGTTTTTT	CASSERSGGASNEKLFF
NA	NA	TRBV27	TRBJ2-3	TGTGCCAGCAGTTCTTCTGATACGCAGTGGTATTTT	CASSSSDTQWYF
NA	TRBD2	TRBV24-1	TRBJ2-1	TGTGCCACCAGTGCCTCCCTAGCGGGGGCCCCCAATCAGTTCTTC	CATSASLAGAPNQFF
NA	NA	TRBV20-1	TRBJ1-4	TGCAGTGCTAGTGGCCCGGCGGCTGAAAAACTGTTTTTT	CSASGPAAEKLFF
NA	NA	TRBV7-9	TRBJ2-7	TGTGCCAGCAGCTTAGTAGCCAGTCTCTACGAGCAGTACTTC	CASSLVASLYEQYF
NA	NA	TRBV11-2	TRBJ1-2	TGTGCCAGCAGCCGATCCTACGACAGCAACTATGGCTACACCTTC	CASSRSYDSNYGYTF
NA	NA	TRBV29-1	TRBJ1-6	TGCAGCGTTTCCGACGGAGAGGGGGATTCACCCCTCCACTTT	CSVSDGEGDSPLHF
few	NA	TRBV7-2	TRBJ2-7	TGTGCCAGCAGCTTAGAGCCCGGGGGTTACGAGCAGTACTTC	CASSLEPGGYEQYF
once	TRBD1	TRBV12-5	TRBJ1-5	TGTGCTAGTGGGGGACAGGCATGGGGATCGTTTGGCAATCAGCCCCAGCATTTT	CASGGQAWGSFGNQPQHF
NA	TRBD2	TRBV27	TRBJ2-3	TGTGCCAGCAGTTTACTAGCGGGCCCCACAGATACGCAGTATTTT	CASSLLAGPTDTQYF
NA	TRBD1	TRBV27	TRBJ1-2	TGTGCCAGCAGCCCAGGGGGCCTCTATGGCTACACCTTC	CASSPGGLYGYTF
NA	TRBD1	TRBV13	TRBJ2-7	TGTGCCAGCAGCTTAGGGGCAGGGGGTGTCTACGAGCAGTACTTC	CASSLGAGGVYEQYF
few	TRBD1	TRBV2	TRBJ2-1	TGTGCCAGCCGTGGGACAGCTTACAATGAGCAGTTCTTC	CASRGTAYNEQFF
once	TRBD1	TRBV6-5	TRBJ2-4	TGTGCCAGCAGTTATTTGGACAGGGTCCAAAACATTCAGTACTTC	CASSYLDRVQNIQYF
NA	NA	TRBV6-1	TRBJ2-1	TGTGCCAGCAGTTTCCAGGGTCAGCAGTTCTTC	CASSFQGQQFF
once	TRBD1	TRBV24-1	TRBJ2-3	TGTGCCACTCGCGGGACAGGGGATGGAACAGATACGCAGTATTTT	CATRGTGDGTDTQYF
once	NA	TRBV7-7	TRBJ1-3	TGTGCCAGCAGCAACGGTTTTGGAAACACCATATATTTT	CASSNGFGNTIYF
NA	TRBD2	TRBV10-2	TRBJ2-5	TGCGCCAGCAGTGAGTCGGCGGGAGGCGAGACCCAGTACTTC	CASSESAGGETQYF
NA	NA	TRBV5-1	TRBJ2-5	TGCGCCAGCAGCTCTGGACAGATGTGGGTCTCGGAGACCCAGTACTTC	CASSSGQMWVSETQYF
NA	NA	TRBV7-8	TRBJ1-3	TGTGCCAGCAGCTTAACCCAGGCCGGAAACACCATATATTTT	CASSLTQAGNTIYF
NA	TRBD1	TRBV6-5	TRBJ1-2	TGTGCCAGCAGTTACTCGACCGGGACAGTCTATGGCTACACCTTC	CASSYSTGTVYGYTF
NA	TRBD1	TRBV6-5	TRBJ2-7	TGTGCCACGAGACGGGACAGTTCCTACGAGCAGTACTTC	CATRRDSSYEQYF
NA	TRBD1	TRBV29-1	TRBJ1-4	TGCAGCGTTGAGGACAGGGATAATGAAAAACTGTTTTTT	CSVEDRDNEKLFF
NA	NA	TRBV10-2	TRBJ1-5	TGCGCCAGCAGTACAGAGTATAGCAATCAGCCCCAGCATTTT	CASSTEYSNQPQHF
NA	NA	TRBV4-1	TRBJ1-6	TGCGCCAGCAGCCAAGTAACAGGGAGTGATAATTCACCCCTCCACTTT	CASSQVTGSDNSPLHF
NA	NA	TRBV6-6	TRBJ1-2	TGTGCCAGCAGTCGAATCGGGACGGCCGGTGCCACAGGGATCGGCTACACCTTC	CASSRIGTAGATGIGYTF
NA	NA	TRBV6-6	TRBJ1-2	TGTGCCACTCCTAAGGAGGGAGGCTATGGCTACACCTTC	CATPKEGGYGYTF
NA	TRBD1	TRBV5-1	TRBJ1-6	TGCGCCAGCAGCTTGGGTGCAGGGGACAGATCACCCCTCCACTTT	CASSLGAGDRSPLHF
NA	NA	TRBV7-9	TRBJ2-1	TGTGCCAGCAGCTTAGGACAGAGGCGGCAGTTCTTC	CASSLGQRRQFF
NA	TRBD1	TRBV6-5	TRBJ1-6	TGTGCCAGCAGTTACTCGGGGGACAGACAATCACCCCTCCACTTT	CASSYSGDRQSPLHF
NA	TRBD1	TRBV5-1	TRBJ2-3	TGCGCCAGCAGCTTCATAGGGGGCTCGGAGGATACGCAGTATTTT	CASSFIGGSEDTQYF
few	TRBD1	TRBV5-1	TRBJ2-3	TGCGCCAGCAGCTCTACAGGGGCTACAGATACGCAGTATTTT	CASSSTGATDTQYF
NA	TRBD1	TRBV30	TRBJ1-2	TGTGCCTGGAGGAGGGGGAGAGGCTTACGGGACAGGGACAACTATGGCTACACCTTC	CAWRRGRGLRDRDNYGYTF
NA	NA	TRBV12-3/TRBV12-4	TRBJ1-2	TGTGCCAGCAAAACAGGGCGGTATGGCTACACCTTC	CASKTGRYGYTF
NA	NA	TRBV10-2	TRBJ1-3	TGCGCCACAGGGGTGAGCTCTGGAAACACCATATATTTT	CATGVSSGNTIYF
NA	NA	TRBV6-1	TRBJ1-1	TGTGCCAGCAGTGAAAAGGGGTGGACTGAAGCTTTCTTT	CASSEKGWTEAFF
NA	NA	TRBV25-1	TRBJ2-6	TGTGCCAGCAGTGACCCGAGACGAACTGGAGCTGGGGCCAACGTCCTGACTTTC	CASSDPRRTGAGANVLTF